These T cell receptor beta chains were read from a single sample in a study of cytomegalovirus exposure and HLA in healthy donors. The method was immunoSEQ multiplex PCR; TCRdb's version includes in-frame clones alone and lacks a portion of them. Of roughly 120,000 clones in the sample, 80% were seen once. Input material: PBMCs. All receptors derive from a man aged 25-45 years in good health and CMV-seronegative. CDR3s include the opening cysteine and the closing phenylalanine or tryptophan. The D gene is left open where the match is weak. The listing skips clone size in some rows; elsewhere it reads once, few, many or a size class.

CDR3 length,J gene,V gene,D gene,clone size,CDR3 protein,CDR3 DNA
15,TRBJ1-2,TRBV11-2,.,.,CASSLDSAANYGYTF,TGTGCCAGCAGCTTAGATTCGGCGGCTAACTATGGCTACACCTTC
18,TRBJ1-1,TRBV7-9,.,once,CASSLEPLRDYGSTEAFF,TGTGCCAGCAGCTTAGAGCCGTTGAGGGATTACGGTAGCACTGAAGCTTTCTTT
11,TRBJ2-7,TRBV29-1,.,.,CSVETGYEQYF,TGCAGCGTAGAGACAGGATACGAGCAGTACTTC
15,TRBJ1-1,TRBV28,.,few,CATTPGLRVNTEAFF,TGTGCCACTACACCCGGGCTCAGGGTAAACACTGAAGCTTTCTTT
13,TRBJ2-7,TRBV5-8,.,.,CASSFQASYEQYF,TGTGCCAGCAGCTTCCAGGCATCCTACGAGCAGTACTTC
15,TRBJ2-1,TRBV5-1,.,few,CASSLGQASYNEQFF,TGCGCCAGCAGCTTGGGACAGGCCTCCTACAATGAGCAGTTCTTC
14,TRBJ1-2,TRBV6-6,.,.,CASSYVGGNYGYTF,TGTGCCAGCAGTTACGTCGGCGGGAACTATGGCTACACCTTC
15,TRBJ2-7,TRBV19,TRBD2,.,CASRQGLAGVHEQYF,TGTGCCAGTCGACAAGGACTAGCGGGAGTCCACGAGCAGTACTTC
15,TRBJ2-6,TRBV6-5,.,.,CASSLTGTGANVLTF,TGTGCCAGCAGTTTAACAGGGACTGGGGCCAACGTCCTGACTTTC
13,TRBJ2-7,TRBV30,TRBD2,few,CAWGYSGRWEQYF,TGTGCCTGGGGGTATAGCGGGAGGTGGGAGCAGTACTTC
17,TRBJ2-5,TRBV15,TRBD1,.,CATSGPAPGQGRETQYF,TGTGCCACCAGCGGACCCGCCCCGGGACAGGGTCGGGAGACCCAGTACTTC
13,TRBJ2-5,TRBV2,.,.,CASAQQGGETQYF,TGTGCCAGCGCACAACAGGGCGGAGAGACCCAGTACTTC
14,TRBJ2-7,TRBV7-8,TRBD1,.,CASSPGRGLYEQYF,TGTGCCAGCAGCCCGGGTAGGGGGCTCTACGAGCAGTACTTC
15,TRBJ2-7,TRBV5-1,.,.,CASSFVAGASYEQYF,TGCGCCAGCAGCTTCGTGGCAGGGGCCTCCTACGAGCAGTACTTC
14,TRBJ1-5,TRBV9,.,.,CASSVGTANQPQHF,TGTGCCAGCAGCGTAGGGACAGCGAATCAGCCCCAGCATTTT
18,TRBJ1-5,TRBV18,TRBD1,.,CASSLTTRQGWGNQPQHF,TGTGCCAGCTCCCTAACCACAAGACAGGGTTGGGGCAATCAGCCCCAGCATTTT
13,TRBJ1-2,TRBV28,TRBD1,.,CASTLDRVGGYTF,TGTGCCAGCACCCTCGACAGGGTCGGTGGCTACACCTTC
16,TRBJ2-3,TRBV4-3,TRBD2,.,CASSQLGLAGADTQYF,TGCGCCAGCAGCCAACTCGGACTAGCGGGAGCAGATACGCAGTATTTT
16,TRBJ2-7,TRBV4-3,TRBD1,.,CASSQERTGGSYEQYF,TGCGCCAGCAGCCAAGAAAGGACAGGGGGCTCCTACGAGCAGTACTTC
14,TRBJ2-5,TRBV11-2,TRBD2,.,CADGGGSPQETQYF,TGTGCCGATGGCGGGGGATCCCCCCAAGAGACCCAGTACTTC
15,TRBJ1-3,TRBV5-1,.,once,CASSLDGDSGNTIYF,TGCGCCAGCAGCTTGGATGGAGATTCTGGAAACACCATATATTTT
15,TRBJ2-3,TRBV7-9,TRBD2,.,CAGRGGTSKTDTQYF,TGTGCCGGTAGAGGTGGGACTAGTAAGACAGATACGCAGTATTTT
15,TRBJ1-1,TRBV5-1,.,once,CASSLAAGMDTEAFF,TGCGCCAGCAGCTTGGCCGCAGGGATGGACACTGAAGCTTTCTTT
16,TRBJ2-1,TRBV9,.,.,CASSVAPPEQGYEQFF,TGTGCCAGCAGCGTAGCCCCCCCCGAGCAGGGCTATGAGCAGTTCTTC
18,TRBJ2-6,TRBV9,TRBD2,once,CASSGSSGRVSGANVLTF,TGTGCCAGCAGCGGATCTAGCGGGAGGGTCTCTGGGGCCAACGTCCTGACTTTC
15,TRBJ1-4,TRBV5-6,.,.,CASSLVGGVVEKLFF,TGTGCCAGCAGCTTGGTAGGAGGGGTCGTTGAAAAACTGTTTTTT
17,TRBJ2-3,TRBV6-1,TRBD2,.,CASSDQTASGMSGTQYF,TGTGCCAGCAGTGATCAGACAGCTAGCGGGATGAGTGGTACGCAGTATTTT
13,TRBJ1-1,TRBV14,TRBD1,.,CASGQGVSTEAFF,TGTGCCAGCGGACAGGGGGTGTCTACTGAAGCTTTCTTT
15,TRBJ2-1,TRBV27,TRBD1,.,CASRSGQGVYNEQFF,TGTGCCAGCAGATCCGGACAGGGGGTCTACAATGAGCAGTTCTTC
12,TRBJ2-3,TRBV6-6,TRBD2,.,CASTKREEAQYF,TGTGCCAGCACGAAGCGGGAGGAGGCGCAGTATTTT
13,TRBJ2-1,TRBV6-6,TRBD2,.,CATGLAAYNEQFF,TGTGCCACGGGACTAGCGGCTTATAATGAGCAGTTCTTC
15,TRBJ1-1,TRBV18,.,.,CASSPPRRPRREAFF,TGTGCCAGCTCACCACCGAGGCGCCCGAGGAGGGAAGCTTTCTTT
16,TRBJ2-7,TRBV10-2,TRBD2,few,CASSELGTSGNYEQYF,TGCGCCAGCAGTGAATTGGGGACTAGCGGGAACTACGAGCAGTACTTC
12,TRBJ1-2,TRBV9,.,.,CASSDPQGGYTF,TGTGCCAGCAGCGACCCCCAGGGTGGCTACACCTTC